The entry below describes one T cell receptor beta chain. Its specificity is unknown. It was with a sample-barcoded 5' primer and a J-beta primer mix that a second PCR of about 7 to 12 cycles was run. Every molecule of cDNA carried a tag from a template-switch adaptor with 12 random nucleotides. TCRdb analysed the 5' RACE reads with MiXCR anew, one entry per CDR3 protein. The sample has roughly 1.4 million distinct CDR3 sequences, 59% seen once; the top ten hold 6.5% to 8.5%. Total RNA amounts of at least 5.5 micrograms were extracted per sample. This record belongs to a study of blood T cells in healthy people across ages. Whole-study results and caveats: TCR beta diversity correlated strongly with naive T cell percentage.

CDR3 length: 17 residues. Germline-derived CDR1 and CDR2 are SGHRS and YFSETQ. V was shortened by 0 bases and J by 0 bases, with 16 bases between the two germline ends. The chain joins TRBV5-1 to TRBJ2-7, with TRBD1 as a possible D gene (5 bases). The material sequenced was blood. This clonotype was obtained from a man aged 18-30 years in good health. CDR3 in DNA: TGCGCCAGCAGCTTGGGGGGCGCCGGACCGATCTCCTACGAGCAGTACTTC. Its protein product is CASSLGGAGPISYEQYF.